This TCR beta chain was recovered during a study of blood T cell repertoires in COVID-19. Overall study context: The origin of the acute and convalescent COVID-19 samples was the United States, Italy and Spain.

Clinical histories supplied by participants themselves formed the basis of cohort assignment. The study counted Cohort 3 donors as recovered given two negative PCRs, clearance, or symptom resolution. Only in-frame clones appear in the TCRdb table, and some are missing; sequencing was by immunoSEQ multiplex PCR. The sample includes 200,000 or so clones, about nine tenths of them seen just once. CDR3 length: 15 residues. Trimming cost V 5 bases and J 2 bases; bases outside gene matches: 8. CDR1 and CDR2 from the germline V gene are LGHNT and FRNRAP. V is TRBV12-5 and J is TRBJ2-7, with 8 bases matching TRBD1. Input material: PBMCs or T cells enriched from blood (not recorded which). The clonotype was recovered from a woman between 25 and 40 years old who had recovered from COVID-19. The CDR3 nucleotides are TGTGCTAGTGGTCTAGACAGGGGAGTTCCCTACGAGCAGTACTTC. Its translation is CASGLDRGVPYEQYF.